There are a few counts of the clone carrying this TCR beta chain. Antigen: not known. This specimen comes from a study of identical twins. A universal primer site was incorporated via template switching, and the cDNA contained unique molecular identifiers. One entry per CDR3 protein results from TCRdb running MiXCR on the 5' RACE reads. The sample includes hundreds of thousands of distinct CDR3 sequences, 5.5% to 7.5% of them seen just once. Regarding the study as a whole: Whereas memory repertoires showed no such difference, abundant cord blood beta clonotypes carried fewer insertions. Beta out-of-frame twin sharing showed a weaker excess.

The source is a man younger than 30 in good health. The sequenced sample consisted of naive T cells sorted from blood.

CDR3 loop: CASRRRGVSGNTIYF. The CDR3 nucleotides are TGTGCCAGCAGGCGGCGGGGGGTGTCTGGAAACACCATATATTTT. J is TRBJ1-3 and V is TRBV28, with D perhaps TRBD1 (5 bases). Trimming stripped 6 bases from V and 1 base from J, with 13 bases between. The CDR3 has 15 amino acids. CDR1 is MDHEN and CDR2 is SYDVKM in the germline V gene.